Detailed here is one T cell receptor beta chain. Its matching antigen is unknown. Trimming took off 5 bases at V and 10 bases at J, with 14 bases between the two ends. Germline CDR1 SNHLY, CDR2 FYNNEI. CDR3 length equals 12 residues. One entry per CDR3 protein results from TCRdb running MiXCR on the 5' RACE reads. The sample has 450,000 to 550,000 distinct CDR3 sequences, less than 25% seen once; the top ten hold around 17%. The sample belongs to a study of T cells after yellow fever vaccination. Overall study results and limits: Post-booster repertoires contained most primary-vaccination clones again (about 95% CD4, around 89% CD8).

The sequence was collected from a man younger than 30 who received the YFV17D yellow fever vaccine. Sequenced here: PBMCs, sampled approximately 20 days after the first yellow fever vaccination. The V and J genes are TRBV2 and TRBJ1-1; tentative D call: TRBD1 (6 bases). The CDR3 DNA reads TGTGCCAGCAGTACCGAGGGAGGGGGAGCTTTCTTT. Residues: CASSTEGGGAFF.